The entry below describes one T cell receptor (beta chain). This sample stems from a study of cytomegalovirus exposure and HLA in healthy donors. This CDR3 contains 14 residues. Trimming left V 2 bases short and J 4 bases short, with 12 bases between. The germline CDR1 and CDR2 sequences are MNHEY and SMNVEV (reference sequence). PCR employed 60 Vbeta and 13 Jbeta primers. Method: immunoSEQ multiplex PCR; TCRdb's copy keeps in-frame clones and lacks some. Of about 200,000 clones listed, over 60% were seen once; the top ten hold about 1%. This clonotype was obtained from a woman aged 40 to 50 in good health and CMV-seronegative. The chain carries TRBV27 and TRBJ2-7; possible D gene TRBD1, 5 bases. The sequenced material came from PBMCs. This chain's CDR3 is CASSLAGPEYEQYF. CDR3 nucleotides: TGTGCCAGCAGTTTAGCAGGGCCGGAATACGAGCAGTACTTC.